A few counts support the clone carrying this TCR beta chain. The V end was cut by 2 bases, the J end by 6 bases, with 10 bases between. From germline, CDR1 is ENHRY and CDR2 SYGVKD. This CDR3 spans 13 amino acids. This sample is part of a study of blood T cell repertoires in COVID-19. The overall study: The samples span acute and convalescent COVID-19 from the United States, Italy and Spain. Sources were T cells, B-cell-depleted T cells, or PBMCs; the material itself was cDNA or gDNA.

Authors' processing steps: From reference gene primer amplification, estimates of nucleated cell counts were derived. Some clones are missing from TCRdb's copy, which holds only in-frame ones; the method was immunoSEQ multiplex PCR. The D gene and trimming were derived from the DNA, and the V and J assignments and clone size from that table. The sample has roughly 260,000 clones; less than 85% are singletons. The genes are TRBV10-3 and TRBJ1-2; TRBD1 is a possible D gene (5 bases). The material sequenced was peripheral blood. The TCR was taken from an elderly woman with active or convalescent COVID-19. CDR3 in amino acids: CAISETREHGYTF. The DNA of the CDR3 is TGTGCCATCAGTGAGACCAGGGAACATGGCTACACCTTC.